A selection of T cell receptor beta chains follows, all from one sample in a study of regulatory T cells in long-lasting Graves disease. TCRdb independently ran MiXCR on the multiplex PCR reads; one entry per CDR3 protein. This sample has hundreds of thousands of distinct CDR3 sequences, with roughly 20% found just once. The source material was peripheral blood mononuclear cells (PBMCs), sampled when the disease was refractory, from a patient treated with antithyroid drugs. These receptors all stem from a female donor with Graves disease. Both conserved end residues are part of each CDR3. Fields, in order: CDR3 protein, CDR3 DNA, D gene, clone size, J gene, V gene. The D gene is left open where the match is weak. Clone size is stated in some rows and not others, as once, few, many or a class when expanded.

CASMRAFGLYGYTF TGTGCCAGCATGCGGGCCTTCGGCCTCTATGGCTACACCTTC - few TRBJ1-2 TRBV6-1
CASSSPVGQGAFDPSYGYTF TGTGCCAGCAGTTCCCCGGTAGGACAGGGGGCGTTCGATCCATCTTATGGCTACACCTTC TRBD1 many TRBJ1-2 TRBV28
CASSLVTGGQPQHF TGTGCCAGTAGCTTAGTGACAGGAGGTCAGCCCCAGCATTTT - - TRBJ1-5 TRBV7-6
CASSIHNQPQHF TGTGCCAGCAGCATCCACAATCAGCCCCAGCATTTT - many TRBJ1-5 TRBV7-2
CSARGRGNGLFFGYTF TGCAGTGCTAGAGGGAGGGGGAACGGGCTATTTTTCGGCTACACCTTC - - TRBJ1-2 TRBV20-1
CAWGQSSYEQYF TGTGCCTGGGGACAGAGCTCCTACGAGCAGTACTTC TRBD1 many TRBJ2-7 TRBV28
CASSANRVRGYTF TGTGCCAGCAGCGCAAACAGGGTTAGAGGCTACACCTTC - few TRBJ1-2 TRBV9
CASSLYGGGDEQYF TGTGCCAGCAGCTTATATGGTGGAGGGGATGAGCAGTACTTC - - TRBJ2-7 TRBV7-9
CSARINRGTQHF TGCAGTGCTAGGATAAACAGGGGAACCCAGCATTTT TRBD1 - TRBJ1-5 TRBV20-1
CASNLGSGSNQPQHF TGTGCCAGCAATTTAGGGAGTGGGAGCAATCAGCCCCAGCATTTT - many TRBJ1-5 TRBV28
CASSLPGKNTGELFF TGTGCCAGCAGCTTGCCGGGAAAGAACACCGGGGAGCTGTTTTTT - few TRBJ2-2 TRBV5-6
CASSEGRDYSHGELFF TGTGCCAGCAGCGAGGGCCGGGACTATAGTCACGGGGAGCTGTTTTTT TRBD2 many TRBJ2-2 TRBV28
CASSLFTEAFF TGTGCCAGCAGCCTCTTTACTGAAGCTTTCTTT - many TRBJ1-1 TRBV11-2
CASSLVGGPKIYEQYF TGCGCCAGCAGCTTGGTTGGAGGGCCTAAGATATACGAGCAGTACTTC - few TRBJ2-7 TRBV5-1
CASSEGQRIDQPQHF TGTGCCAGCAGCGAGGGACAGAGAATTGATCAGCCCCAGCATTTT TRBD1 many TRBJ1-5 TRBV12-3/TRBV12-4
CASSYRQGVGGLFF TGTGCCAGCAGTTACAGGCAGGGTGTCGGGGGGCTGTTTTTT - - TRBJ2-2 TRBV6-5
CASSRPATSGANLAKNIQYF TGTGCCAGCAGCCGCCCCGCGACTAGCGGAGCCAATCTAGCCAAAAACATTCAGTACTTC TRBD2 many TRBJ2-4 TRBV6-1
CATSDRGLGQTQYF TGTGCCACCAGTGACCGCGGACTAGGGCAGACCCAGTACTTC TRBD2 - TRBJ2-5 TRBV24-1
CSASAQGEQYF TGCAGTGCTAGCGCCCAGGGCGAGCAGTACTTC - many TRBJ2-7 TRBV20-1
CASSLQETVETQYF TGTGCCAGCAGCCTACAGGAGACCGTGGAGACCCAGTACTTC - many TRBJ2-5 TRBV6-1
CASSEAGTTRRYTEAFF TGTGCCAGCAGTGAAGCTGGCACCACGAGGCGGTACACTGAAGCTTTCTTT - - TRBJ1-1 TRBV6-1
CASSLGQSTYGYTF TGCGCCAGCAGCCTAGGACAAAGCACCTATGGCTACACCTTC - - TRBJ1-2 TRBV5-1
CASRAGTGTYEQYF TGTGCCAGCAGAGCCGGGACAGGGACCTACGAGCAGTACTTC TRBD1 many TRBJ2-7 TRBV6-2/TRBV6-3
CASSYFGGQGSEQYF TGTGCCAGCAGTTACTTCGGAGGACAGGGGAGCGAGCAGTACTTC TRBD1 - TRBJ2-7 TRBV6-9
CASSLDRGLETQYF TGTGCCAGCAGCTTAGACAGGGGGCTAGAGACCCAGTACTTC TRBD1 few TRBJ2-5 TRBV7-9
CAIGAAAAETQYF TGTGCCATCGGGGCCGCGGCTGCGGAGACCCAGTACTTC - many TRBJ2-5 TRBV10-3
CASSYRQIFSGANVLTF TGTGCCAGCAGTTACCGCCAGATATTCTCTGGGGCCAACGTCCTGACTTTC - few TRBJ2-6 TRBV6-5
CASSLGTSVHEQYF TGTGCCAGTAGTCTCGGGACATCCGTCCACGAGCAGTACTTC - - TRBJ2-7 TRBV19
CASSRDMGLEQYF TGTGCCAGCAGCCGGGACATGGGGCTCGAGCAGTACTTC - many TRBJ2-7 TRBV7-3
CASSFWGPGTEAFF TGTGCCAGCAGCTTTTGGGGGCCAGGGACTGAAGCTTTCTTT - many TRBJ1-1 TRBV11-2
CSARLRDRRRDYGYTF TGCAGTGCGAGATTAAGGGACAGGAGGCGCGACTATGGCTACACCTTC TRBD1 - TRBJ1-2 TRBV20-1
CASRRDRGEETQYF TGTGCCAGCAGGCGAGACAGGGGGGAAGAGACCCAGTACTTC TRBD1 many TRBJ2-5 TRBV12-3/TRBV12-4
CASRGEGGTGELFF TGTGCCAGCCGGGGGGAAGGGGGAACCGGGGAGCTGTTTTTT - few TRBJ2-2 TRBV2
CASSLSLSDHYQPQHF TGTGCCAGCAGTTTAAGTTTATCAGATCATTACCAGCCCCAGCATTTT - many TRBJ1-5 TRBV12-3/TRBV12-4
CASSYLGDGQPQHF TGTGCCAGCAGTTACCTAGGGGACGGACAGCCCCAGCATTTT - few TRBJ1-5 TRBV6-5
CASSLESYRGDAEAFF TGTGCCAGCAGTCTAGAATCCTACAGGGGAGACGCTGAAGCTTTCTTT TRBD1 many TRBJ1-1 TRBV6-1
CASTETGGYEQYF TGTGCCAGCACGGAGACAGGGGGCTACGAGCAGTACTTC TRBD1 many TRBJ2-7 TRBV28
CASSPGGLSNYGYTF TGTGCCAGCAGCCCCGGAGGGTTGTCGAACTATGGCTACACCTTC - many TRBJ1-2 TRBV7-9
CASSGTSARTDTQYF TGTGCCAGCAGTGGGACTAGCGCACGCACAGATACGCAGTATTTT TRBD2 - TRBJ2-3 TRBV2
CASSLVRGGGEQYF TGTGCCAGCAGCTTAGTTCGCGGAGGGGGCGAGCAGTACTTC - many TRBJ2-7 TRBV11-1
CASSLNYKISGNTIYF TGTGCCAGCAGCTTAAACTATAAGATCTCTGGAAACACCATATATTTT - - TRBJ1-3 TRBV9
CASRGTGGGNTIYF TGCGCCAGCAGAGGGACCGGGGGCGGAAACACCATATATTTT - many TRBJ1-3 TRBV10-2